This paragraph reports one TCR beta chain. From RNA transcripts, TCR beta CDR3 regions were amplified. When the TCR CDR3 underwent first-round RT-PCR, the HTBI primer set was used. TCRdb passed the multiplex PCR reads through MiXCR, listing each CDR3 protein once. The table lists tens of thousands of distinct CDR3 sequences, under 50% of them singletons. The entry originates in a study of T cells in Graves' hyperthyroidism and ophthalmopathy. CDR3 length: 16 amino acids. Trimming cost V 5 bases and J 4 bases, with 18 bases left between them. Germline lookup yields CDR1 MDHEN and CDR2 SYDVKM. The chain employs TRBV28 and TRBJ1-3, with no clear D. The receptor was isolated from a woman aged 45 to 65 with Graves' ophthalmopathy. The sequencing sample was made of blood. The CDR3 coding sequence is TGTGCCAGCAGTCCCCTTGGGTGGGTCGGAGGAAACACCATATATTTT. Translating it yields CASSPLGWVGGNTIYF.